This T cell receptor (beta chain) originates from a study of cytomegalovirus exposure and HLA in healthy donors. The primer mix had 60 Vbeta and 13 Jbeta primers. Only in-frame clones appear in the TCRdb table, and some are missing; sequencing was by immunoSEQ multiplex PCR. This sample has 280,000 or so clones, with 70% to 90% found just once. The CDR3 has 13 amino acids. Germline loops: CDR1 SEHNR, CDR2 FQNEAQ (reference sequence). Study-level points and caveats: 16,951 TCR beta sequences were associated with HLA alleles at 0.05 false discovery rate in a later analysis.

About this clone: Its antigen is as yet unknown. The junction departs from germline at one end; a sequencing error may be responsible.

What was sequenced was PBMCs. The genes are TRBV7-9 and TRBJ2-7; D is undetermined. This clonotype was sampled from a woman between 18 and 29 years old in good health and CMV-seronegative. CDR3: CSSAVAGYYEQYF. CDR3 in DNA: TGTTCCAGCGCCGTGGCAGGCTACTACGAGCAGTACTTC.